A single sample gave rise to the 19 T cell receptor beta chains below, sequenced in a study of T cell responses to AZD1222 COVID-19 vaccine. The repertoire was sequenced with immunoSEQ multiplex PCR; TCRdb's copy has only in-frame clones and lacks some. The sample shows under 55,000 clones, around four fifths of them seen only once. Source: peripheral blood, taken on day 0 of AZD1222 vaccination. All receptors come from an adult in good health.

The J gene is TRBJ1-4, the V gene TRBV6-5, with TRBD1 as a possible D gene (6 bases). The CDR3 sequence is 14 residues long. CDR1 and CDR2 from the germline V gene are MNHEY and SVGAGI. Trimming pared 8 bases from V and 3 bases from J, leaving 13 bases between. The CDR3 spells CASRGQGANEKLFF. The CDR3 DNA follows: TGTGCCAGCCGGGGGCAGGGAGCTAATGAAAAACTGTTTTTT.

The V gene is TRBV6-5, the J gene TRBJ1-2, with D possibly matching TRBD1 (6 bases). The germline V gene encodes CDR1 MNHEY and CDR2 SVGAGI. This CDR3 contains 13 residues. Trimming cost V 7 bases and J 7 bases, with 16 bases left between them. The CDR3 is CASTDRIGGGYTF. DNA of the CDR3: TGTGCCAGCACCGACAGGATAGGTGGTGGCTACACCTTC.

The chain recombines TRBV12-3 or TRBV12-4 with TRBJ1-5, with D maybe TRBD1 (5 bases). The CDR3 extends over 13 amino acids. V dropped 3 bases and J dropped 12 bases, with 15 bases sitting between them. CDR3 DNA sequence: TGTGCCAGCAGTTTGGGGCCCCGCGACGGCCAGCATTTT. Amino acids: CASSLGPRDGQHF.

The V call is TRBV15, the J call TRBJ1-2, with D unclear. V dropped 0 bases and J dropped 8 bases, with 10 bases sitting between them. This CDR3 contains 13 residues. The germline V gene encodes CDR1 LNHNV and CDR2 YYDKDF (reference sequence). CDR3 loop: CATSRDPSIGYTF. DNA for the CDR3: TGTGCCACCAGCAGAGACCCATCAATAGGCTACACCTTC.

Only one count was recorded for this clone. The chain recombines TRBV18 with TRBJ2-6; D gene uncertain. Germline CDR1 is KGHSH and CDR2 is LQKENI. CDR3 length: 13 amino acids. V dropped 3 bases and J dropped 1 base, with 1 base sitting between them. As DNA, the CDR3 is TGTGCCAGCTCACCGTCTGGGGCCAACGTCCTGACTTTC. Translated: CASSPSGANVLTF.

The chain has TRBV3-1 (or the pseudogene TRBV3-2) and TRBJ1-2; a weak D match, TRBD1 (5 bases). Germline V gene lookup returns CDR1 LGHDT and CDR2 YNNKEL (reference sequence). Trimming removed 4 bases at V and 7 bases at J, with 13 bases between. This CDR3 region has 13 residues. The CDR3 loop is CASSPRLGGGYTF. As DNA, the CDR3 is TGTGCCAGCAGCCCACGTTTGGGGGGTGGCTACACCTTC.

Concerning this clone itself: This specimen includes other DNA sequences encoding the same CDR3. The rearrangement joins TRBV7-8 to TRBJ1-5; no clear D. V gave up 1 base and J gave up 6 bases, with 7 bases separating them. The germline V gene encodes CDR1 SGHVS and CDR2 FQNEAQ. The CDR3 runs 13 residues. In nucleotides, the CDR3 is TGTGCCAGCAGCTTAGGAGGTGGTCAGCCCCAGCATTTT. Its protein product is CASSLGGGQPQHF. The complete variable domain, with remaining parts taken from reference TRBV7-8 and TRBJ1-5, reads GAGVSQSPRYKVAKRGQDVALRCDPISGHVSLFWYQQALGQGPEFLTYFQNEAQLDKSGLPSDRFFAERPEGSVSTLKIQRTQQEDSAVYLCASSLGGGQPQHFGDGTRLSIL.

The CDR3 spells CASSVSLGTDTQYF. CDR3 in DNA: TGTGCCAGCAGCGTCAGCCTGGGCACAGATACGCAGTATTTT. The chain uses TRBV2 and TRBJ2-3; D is undetermined. CDR1 and CDR2 (germline): SNHLY, FYNNEI. The CDR3 has 14 amino acids. V was shortened by 6 bases and J by 1 base, with 11 bases between the two germline ends. Based on the CDR3 plus reference TRBV2 and TRBJ2-3, the full variable domain is EPEVTQTPSHQVTQMGQEVILRCVPISNHLYFYWYRQILGQKVEFLVSFYNNEISEKSEIFDDQFSVERPDGSNFTLKIRSTKLEDSAMYFCASSVSLGTDTQYFGPGTRLTVL.

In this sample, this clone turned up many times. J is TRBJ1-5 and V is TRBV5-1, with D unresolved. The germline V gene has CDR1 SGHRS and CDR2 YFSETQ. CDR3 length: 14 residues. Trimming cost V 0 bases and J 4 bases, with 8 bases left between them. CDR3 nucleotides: TGCGCCAGCAGCTTGGACAGCCCGAATCAGCCCCAGCATTTT. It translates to CASSLDSPNQPQHF.

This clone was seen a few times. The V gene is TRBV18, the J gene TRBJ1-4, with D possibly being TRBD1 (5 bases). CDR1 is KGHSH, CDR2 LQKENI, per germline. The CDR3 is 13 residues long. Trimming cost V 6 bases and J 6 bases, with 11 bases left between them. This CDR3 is CASSTQGHEKLFF. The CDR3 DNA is TGTGCCAGCTCCACGCAGGGCCATGAAAAACTGTTTTTT.

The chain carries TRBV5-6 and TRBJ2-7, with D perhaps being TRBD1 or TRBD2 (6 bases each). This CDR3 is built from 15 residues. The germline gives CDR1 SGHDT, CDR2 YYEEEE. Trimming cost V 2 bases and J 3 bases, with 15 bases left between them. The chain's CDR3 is CASSFGGRVSYEQYF. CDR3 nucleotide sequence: TGTGCCAGCAGCTTCGGGGGCAGGGTGAGCTACGAGCAGTACTTC.

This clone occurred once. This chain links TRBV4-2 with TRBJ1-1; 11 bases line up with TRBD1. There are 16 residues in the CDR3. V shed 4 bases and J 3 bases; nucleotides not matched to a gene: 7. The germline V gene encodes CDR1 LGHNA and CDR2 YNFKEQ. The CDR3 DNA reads TGTGCCAGCAGCCTAAATGGACAGGGGGCAGACACTGAAGCTTTCTTT. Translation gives CASSLNGQGADTEAFF.

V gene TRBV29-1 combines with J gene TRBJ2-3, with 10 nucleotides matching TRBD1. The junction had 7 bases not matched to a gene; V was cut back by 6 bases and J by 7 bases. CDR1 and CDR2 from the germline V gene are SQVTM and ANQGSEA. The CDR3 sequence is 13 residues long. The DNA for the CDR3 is TGCAGCGTGACAGGGGGCGGTCGCAATACGCAGTATTTT. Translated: CSVTGGGRNTQYF.

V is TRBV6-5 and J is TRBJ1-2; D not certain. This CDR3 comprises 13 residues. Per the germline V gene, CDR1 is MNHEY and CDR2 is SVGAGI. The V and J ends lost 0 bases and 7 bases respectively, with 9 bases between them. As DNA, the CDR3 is TGTGCCAGCAGTTACTCACCGGATATTGGCTACACCTTC. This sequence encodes CASSYSPDIGYTF.

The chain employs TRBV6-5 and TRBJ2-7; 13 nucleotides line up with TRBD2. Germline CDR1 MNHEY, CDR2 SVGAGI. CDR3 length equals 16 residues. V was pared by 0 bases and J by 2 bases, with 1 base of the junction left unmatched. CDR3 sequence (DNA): TGTGCCAGCAGTTACTCGGGGACTAGCGGGACCTACGAGCAGTACTTC. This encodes CASSYSGTSGTYEQYF.

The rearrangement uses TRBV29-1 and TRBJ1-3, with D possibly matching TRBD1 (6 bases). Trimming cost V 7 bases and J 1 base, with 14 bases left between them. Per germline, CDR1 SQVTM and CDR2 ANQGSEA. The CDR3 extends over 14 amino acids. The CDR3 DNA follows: TGCAGCGCGGTGGGGGCAGGGTCTGGAAACACCATATATTTT. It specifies CSAVGAGSGNTIYF.

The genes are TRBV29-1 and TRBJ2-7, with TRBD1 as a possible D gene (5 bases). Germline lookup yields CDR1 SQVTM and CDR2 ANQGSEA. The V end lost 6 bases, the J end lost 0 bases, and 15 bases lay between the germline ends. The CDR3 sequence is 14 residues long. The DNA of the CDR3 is TGCAGCGTAGCAGGGTTAAAAAGCTCCTACGAGCAGTACTTC. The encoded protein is CSVAGLKSSYEQYF.

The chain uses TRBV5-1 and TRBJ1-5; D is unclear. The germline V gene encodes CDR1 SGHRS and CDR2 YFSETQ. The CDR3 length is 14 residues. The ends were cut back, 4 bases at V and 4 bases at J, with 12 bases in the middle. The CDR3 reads CASSEGGRNQPQHF. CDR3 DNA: TGCGCCAGCAGCGAGGGAGGGAGGAATCAGCCCCAGCATTTT.

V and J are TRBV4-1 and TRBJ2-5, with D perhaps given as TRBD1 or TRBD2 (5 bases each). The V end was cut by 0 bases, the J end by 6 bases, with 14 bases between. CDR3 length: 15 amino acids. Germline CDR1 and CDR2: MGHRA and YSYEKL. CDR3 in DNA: TGCGCCAGCAGCCAAGAGGGGACCCCTCAGCAGACCCAGTACTTC. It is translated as CASSQEGTPQQTQYF.